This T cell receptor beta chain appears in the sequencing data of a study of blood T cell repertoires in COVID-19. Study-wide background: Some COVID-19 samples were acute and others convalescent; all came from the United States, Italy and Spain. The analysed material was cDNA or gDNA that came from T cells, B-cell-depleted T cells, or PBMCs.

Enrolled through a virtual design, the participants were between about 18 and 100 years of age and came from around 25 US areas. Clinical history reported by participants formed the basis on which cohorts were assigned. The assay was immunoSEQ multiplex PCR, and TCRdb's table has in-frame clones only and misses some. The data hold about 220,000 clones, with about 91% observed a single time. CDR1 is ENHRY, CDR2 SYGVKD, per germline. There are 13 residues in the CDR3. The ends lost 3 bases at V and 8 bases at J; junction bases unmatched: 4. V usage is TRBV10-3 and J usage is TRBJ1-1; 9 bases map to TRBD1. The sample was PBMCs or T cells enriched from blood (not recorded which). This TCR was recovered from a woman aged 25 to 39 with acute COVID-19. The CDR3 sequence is CAISDEDRGEAFF. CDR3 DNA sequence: TGTGCCATCAGTGATGAGGACAGGGGCGAAGCTTTCTTT.